Presented here are 18 T cell receptor beta chains from one specimen sequenced in a study of cytomegalovirus exposure and HLA in healthy donors. 60 Vbeta and 13 Jbeta primers were used in PCR. Profiling relied on immunoSEQ multiplex PCR, and the TCRdb table lists in-frame clones only, not all of them. This table has 150,000 to 200,000 clones, approximately 79% appearing once. The sequenced material came from PBMCs. All receptors derive from a woman in her 30s in good health and CMV-seropositive.

The V call is TRBV5-4, the J call TRBJ2-3; TRBD2 agrees at 9 bases. V lost 4 bases and J lost 3; bases outside the gene matches: 9. The CDR3 totals 16 residues. The germline V gene encodes CDR1 SGHNT and CDR2 YYREEE (reference sequence). CDR3 bases: TGTGCCAGCAGCCCCCGGGGGGGACTAGCAACAGATACGCAGTATTTT. Residues: CASSPRGGLATDTQYF.

The chain carries TRBV6-1 and TRBJ2-1; perhaps TRBD1 as D (5 bases). The CDR3 length is 13 residues. V lost 6 bases, J lost 7 bases, and 13 bases lay in between. The germline CDR1 and CDR2 sequences are MNHNS and SASEGT. CDR3 protein: CASRDQGYNEQFF. The CDR3 DNA sequence: TGTGCCAGCAGGGACCAGGGTTATAATGAGCAGTTCTTC.

The rearrangement joins TRBV5-1 to TRBJ2-5, with D perhaps TRBD1 (6 bases). The germline CDR1 and CDR2 sequences are SGHRS and YFSETQ. The V end lost 3 bases, the J end lost 0 bases, and 15 bases lay between the germline ends. The CDR3 consists of 16 residues. The CDR3 nucleotides are TGCGCCAGCAGCTCCATTGGCCGGACAGACCAAGAGACCCAGTACTTC. Translating gives CASSSIGRTDQETQYF. The full variable domain, its missing parts supplied by reference TRBV5-1 and TRBJ2-5, is KAGVTQTPRYLIKTRGQQVTLSCSPISGHRSVSWYQQTPGQGLQFLFEYFSETQRNKGNFPGRFSGRQFSNSRSEMNVSTLELGDSALYLCASSSIGRTDQETQYFGPGTRLLVL.

V gene TRBV14 combines with J gene TRBJ2-1, with 9 bases identical to TRBD2. The CDR3 runs to 17 residues. Germline V gives CDR1 SGHDN, CDR2 FVKESK. The V and J ends lost 3 bases and 5 bases, in that order; junction bases with no gene match: 11. CDR3: CASSQKGSGRPHNEQFF. In DNA, the CDR3 is TGTGCCAGCAGCCAGAAGGGTAGCGGGAGACCTCACAATGAGCAGTTCTTC. Filled out from reference TRBV14 and TRBJ2-1, the complete variable domain reads EAGVTQFPSHSVIEKGQTVTLRCDPISGHDNLYWYRRVMGKEIKFLLHFVKESKQDESGMPNNRFLAERTGGTYSTLKVQPAELEDSGVYFCASSQKGSGRPHNEQFFGPGTRLTVL.

The chain couples TRBV19 to TRBJ1-1, with D tentatively TRBD1 (5 bases). CDR3 length equals 14 residues. The germline V gene encodes CDR1 LNHDA and CDR2 SQIVND (reference sequence). V gave up 10 bases and J gave up 5 bases, with 20 bases separating them. CDR3 loop: CAISGWGRGTEAFF. The DNA for the CDR3 is TGTGCCATATCCGGGTGGGGTCGGGGGACTGAAGCTTTCTTT.

This rearrangement joins TRBV4-3 to TRBJ2-7, with 9 bases matching TRBD1. Germline-derived CDR1 and CDR2 are LGHNA and YSLEER. Trimming cost V 2 bases and J 2 bases; bases outside gene matches: 1. CDR3 length: 14 residues. The CDR3 loop is CASSQRQGAYEQYF. CDR3 DNA: TGCGCCAGCAGCCAAAGACAGGGGGCCTACGAGCAGTACTTC.

The chain carries TRBV4-3 and TRBJ2-4; 7 bases line up with TRBD1. Germline values: CDR1 LGHNA, CDR2 YSLEER. CDR3 length: 17 residues. The ends lost 1 base at V and 3 bases at J; junction bases unmatched: 9. CDR3 coding DNA: TGCGCCAGCAGCCAAGGGGTCGTCCAGGGGGTCAAAAACATTCAGTACTTC. The encoded protein is CASSQGVVQGVKNIQYF.

This chain joins TRBV7-2 and TRBJ1-4; D gene ambiguous. Trimming stripped 0 bases from V and 4 bases from J, with 9 bases between. This CDR3 is 15 amino acids long. CDR1 and CDR2 (germline): SGHTA, FQGNSA. Here the CDR3 reads CASSLAGGSNEKLFF. The CDR3 DNA is TGTGCCAGCAGCTTAGCCGGCGGGAGTAATGAAAAACTGTTTTTT. The full variable domain, completed using reference TRBV7-2 and TRBJ1-4, is GAGVSQSPSNKVTEKGKDVELRCDPISGHTALYWYRQSLGQGLEFLIYFQGNSAPDKSGLPSDRFSAERTGGSVSTLTIQRTQQEDSAVYLCASSLAGGSNEKLFFGSGTQLSVL.

The chain employs TRBV11-3 and TRBJ2-6; possibly TRBD2 for D (5 bases). Per germline, CDR1 SGHNT and CDR2 YENEEA. CDR3 length: 18 residues. V was clipped by 5 bases and J by 1 base, with 18 bases between them. The CDR3 loop reads CASSPRGLNPSGANVLTF. CDR3 nucleotide sequence: TGTGCCAGCAGCCCCCGAGGGTTAAACCCTTCTGGGGCCAACGTCCTGACTTTC. The full variable domain, rest sourced from reference TRBV11-3 and TRBJ2-6, is EAGVVQSPRYKIIEKKQPVAFWCNPISGHNTLYWYLQNLGQGPELLIRYENEEAVDDSQLPKDRFSAERLKGVDSTLKIQPAELGDSAVYLCASSPRGLNPSGANVLTFGAGSRLTVL.

This sequence joins TRBV13 and TRBJ1-1, with 9 bases aligning to TRBD1. This CDR3 comprises 19 residues. Germline V gives CDR1 PRHDT, CDR2 FYEKMQ (reference sequence). With 5 bases clipped from V and 1 base from J, the junction kept 17 bases outside the gene matches. CDR3 in amino acids: CASSNPAGQGTDPNTEAFF. In nucleotides, the CDR3 is TGTGCCAGCAGCAACCCGGCGGGACAGGGTACCGACCCGAACACTGAAGCTTTCTTT.

The chain couples TRBV18 to TRBJ2-7, with D perhaps matching TRBD1 (6 bases). Germline-derived CDR1 and CDR2 are KGHSH and LQKENI. This CDR3 is 15 amino acids long. The germline V and J ends were trimmed by 3 bases and 5 bases, with 17 bases remaining between them. The CDR3 reads CASSPGGHITDEQYF. CDR3 bases: TGTGCCAGCTCACCTGGGGGACATATTACAGACGAGCAGTACTTC.

The rearrangement joins TRBV11-2 to TRBJ2-7; 7 bases fit TRBD2. Unmatched junction bases numbered 7, after V lost 3 bases and J lost 5 bases. Germline V gene lookup returns CDR1 SGHAT and CDR2 FQNNGV. The CDR3 covers 14 residues. CDR3 in amino acids: CASSLGTAGDEQYF. The CDR3 bases are TGTGCCAGCAGCTTGGGGACGGCGGGGGACGAGCAGTACTTC. Full variable domain (missing parts from reference TRBV11-2 and TRBJ2-7): EAGVAQSPRYKIIEKRQSVAFWCNPISGHATLYWYQQILGQGPKLLIQFQNNGVVDDSQLPKDRFSAERLKGVDSTLKIQPAKLEDSAVYLCASSLGTAGDEQYFGPGTRLTVT.

This clone was observed a few times. The V gene is TRBV7-8, the J gene TRBJ2-1, with TRBD2 identical over 10 bases. CDR3 length equals 18 residues. Germline V gene data show CDR1 as SGHVS and CDR2 as FQNEAQ. V dropped 2 bases and J dropped 5; count of bases not matched to a gene: 12. The CDR3 loop is CASSLFSSSGRGNNEQFF. The CDR3 nucleotides read TGTGCCAGCAGCTTATTTTCCTCTAGCGGGAGAGGGAACAATGAGCAGTTCTTC.

V and J are TRBV29-1 and TRBJ2-3; the match to TRBD2 covers 12 bases. Germline CDR1 SQVTM, CDR2 ANQGSEA. The CDR3 has 15 residues. Trimming took 6 bases from V and 1 from J; bases not matched to a gene: 5. The chain's CDR3 is CSVLTSGGRTDTQYF. Here the CDR3 DNA reads TGCAGCGTCCTGACTAGCGGGGGCCGCACAGATACGCAGTATTTT.

The chain links TRBV10-3 to TRBJ1-2; no clear D gene. Germline-derived CDR1 and CDR2 are ENHRY and SYGVKD. V lost 4 bases to trimming and J lost 7 bases, with 13 bases between them. The CDR3 loop spans 13 amino acids. In DNA, the CDR3 is TGTGCCATCAGTGGACCTACTACCCCTGGCTACACCTTC. This gives the protein CAISGPTTPGYTF.

V usage is TRBV5-1 and J usage is TRBJ1-3, with D maybe TRBD1 (5 bases). Germline V CDR1 and CDR2: SGHRS, YFSETQ. This CDR3 is built from 15 residues. V was trimmed by 4 bases and J by 2 bases, leaving 13 bases between them. This CDR3 is CASSRLGLPGNTIYF. For the CDR3, the DNA is TGCGCCAGCAGCCGTCTGGGGCTACCTGGAAACACCATATATTTT.

The rearrangement uses TRBV6-6 and TRBJ1-5; D is perhaps TRBD1 (5 bases). Trimming cost V 7 bases and J 3 bases, with 13 bases left between them. CDR3 length: 14 amino acids. Germline loops: CDR1 MNHNY, CDR2 SVGAGI (reference sequence). The CDR3 loop is CASIIGGDNQPQHF. For the CDR3, the DNA is TGTGCCAGCATAATCGGGGGGGACAATCAGCCCCAGCATTTT.

This rearrangement joins TRBV11-3 to TRBJ2-2; TRBD2 is a possible D gene (7 bases). With 5 bases removed from V and 1 base from J, the gap between germline ends came to 17 bases. Germline values: CDR1 SGHNT, CDR2 YENEEA. The length of the CDR3 is 17 residues. As DNA, the CDR3 is TGTGCCAGCAGCCTTAGGGGGGCTAGCGGGAACACCGGGGAGCTGTTTTTT. Its translation is CASSLRGASGNTGELFF.